The source of this T cell receptor beta chain is a study of blood T cell repertoires in COVID-19. Produced via immunoSEQ multiplex PCR; TCRdb's table is partial and in-frame only. Here the sample spans 15,000 to 20,000 clones, 82% being singletons. The CDR3 has 17 amino acids. The sample taken for sequencing was peripheral blood. The sequence derives from a human donor in a cohort sampled during active COVID-19. The chain is built from TRBV21-1 and TRBJ2-7; whether TRBD2, the table's D call, matches the DNA was not checked. TRBV21-1 is flagged as a pseudogene. CDR3 in amino acids: CASSKPSGRPISYEQYF. In DNA form, the CDR3 reads TGTGCCAGCAGCAAACCTAGCGGGAGGCCCATCTCCTACGAGCAGTACTTC.